These 29 T cell receptor beta chains were sequenced from one sample in a study of vaccination effects on CD4 cells after COVID-19. Profiled with immunoSEQ multiplex PCR; TCRdb holds only in-frame clones, not every one. The sample has roughly 25,000 clones; approximately 70% are singletons. No antigen has been identified for these receptors. Before sequencing took place, the ViraFEST assay used viral peptide pools to expand antigen-specific CD4+ T cells. Subsequent to roughly 9 days of culture, CD4+ T cells were isolated. The person had PCR-confirmed SARS-CoV-2 infection between March and December 2020. The sequenced sample was CD4+ T cells from PBMCs cultured with SARS-CoV-2 spike peptides, obtained before COVID-19 vaccination. These receptor sequences come from a human donor who had a prior SARS-CoV-2 infection.

The gene calls are TRBV5-1 and TRBJ2-5; 9 bases map to TRBD2. Looked up from germline, CDR1 is SGHRS and CDR2 is YFSETQ. The V gene end was trimmed by 0 bases and the J gene end by 5 bases; junction bases not matched to a gene: 11. The CDR3 is made up of 17 amino acids. The CDR3 nucleotides read TGCGCCAGCAGCTTGGTGTTTGGCGGGGGGGCCCCGGAGACCCAGTACTTC. Translated: CASSLVFGGGAPETQYF.

This chain links TRBV5-1 with TRBJ2-7; a possible D gene is TRBD1 (6 bases). Germline values: CDR1 SGHRS, CDR2 YFSETQ. V was clipped by 1 base and J by 3 bases, with 14 bases between them. The CDR3 loop spans 15 amino acids. CDR3 DNA: TGCGCCAGCAGCTTGAAAGTTCAGGGGAACTACGAGCAGTACTTC. Translated, it gives CASSLKVQGNYEQYF.

This clone was seen only once. The CDR3 DNA reads TGTGCCAGCTCACCCCCCACGCAGGGTCAAGAGACCCAGTACTTC. Translated, it gives CASSPPTQGQETQYF. The chain uses TRBV18 and TRBJ2-5; tentatively, D is TRBD1 (5 bases). Germline V gene data show CDR1 as KGHSH and CDR2 as LQKENI. This CDR3 has 15 residues. Trimming left V 3 bases short and J 2 bases short, with 13 bases between.

This clone was counted once. The chain has TRBV6-5 and TRBJ1-2; the D gene is possibly TRBD1 (6 bases). The CDR3 loop spans 13 amino acids. Germline CDR1 is MNHEY and CDR2 is SVGAGI. With 4 bases removed from V and 4 bases from J, the gap between germline ends came to 10 bases. As DNA, the CDR3 is TGTGCCAGCAGTTGGGACATTCGCTATGGCTACACCTTC. Translation: CASSWDIRYGYTF.

The chain joins TRBV12-5 to TRBJ1-1; no definite D call. V was shortened by 1 base and J by 3 bases, with 6 bases between the two germline ends. Germline V gene lookup returns CDR1 LGHNT and CDR2 FRNRAP. There are 13 residues in the CDR3. The CDR3 DNA follows: TGTGCTAGTGGTTTGGAAGAGGACACTGAAGCTTTCTTT. This gives the protein CASGLEEDTEAFF.

The CDR3 protein is CASSPELSTDTQYF. CDR3 nucleotides: TGCGCCAGCAGCCCGGAACTTAGTACAGATACGCAGTATTTT. This chain uses TRBV5-1 with TRBJ2-3; D is unclear. The CDR3 runs 14 residues. Deletions cut 4 bases from V and 3 bases from J, with 12 bases between. The germline gives CDR1 SGHRS, CDR2 YFSETQ.

The CDR3 sequence is CASSTVDLHEKLFF. In nucleotides, the CDR3 is TGTGCCAGCAGCACGGTCGATCTGCATGAAAAACTGTTTTTT. The rearrangement joins TRBV5-8 to TRBJ1-4; no clear D. This CDR3 is built from 14 residues. The germline V gene encodes CDR1 SGHTS and CDR2 YDEGEE. V lost 4 bases, J lost 6 bases, and 13 bases lay in between.

V usage is TRBV5-1 and J usage is TRBJ1-4; the D gene is possibly TRBD1 (5 bases). The CDR3 length is 13 residues. Germline V gene lookup returns CDR1 SGHRS and CDR2 YFSETQ. V was shortened by 3 bases and J by 8 bases, with 11 bases between the two germline ends. In nucleotides, the CDR3 is TGCGCCAGCAGCTACGGGACTGGAGAAAAACTGTTTTTT. Residues: CASSYGTGEKLFF. Full variable domain (remainder filled in from reference TRBV5-1 and TRBJ1-4): KAGVTQTPRYLIKTRGQQVTLSCSPISGHRSVSWYQQTPGQGLQFLFEYFSETQRNKGNFPGRFSGRQFSNSRSEMNVSTLELGDSALYLCASSYGTGEKLFFGSGTQLSVL.

This sequence joins TRBV24-1 and TRBJ2-3, with D unclear. Germline V gives CDR1 KGHDR, CDR2 SFDVKD. V dropped 3 bases and J dropped 4 bases, with 16 bases sitting between them. The CDR3 is 16 amino acids. In DNA, the CDR3 is TGTGCCACCAGTGATCCCTCCCGGCAGTATGCAGATACGCAGTATTTT. Residues: CATSDPSRQYADTQYF.

V usage is TRBV6-5 and J usage is TRBJ1-2; D perhaps matches TRBD1 (6 bases). CDR1 and CDR2 from the germline V gene are MNHEY and SVGAGI. V was clipped by 8 bases and J by 2 bases, with 9 bases between them. This CDR3 has 12 amino acids. This chain's CDR3 is CASRQANYGYTF. The CDR3 nucleotides read TGTGCCAGCCGACAGGCGAACTATGGCTACACCTTC.

This chain connects TRBV25-1 to TRBJ2-5, with TRBD2 matching over 7 bases. CDR1 MGHDK and CDR2 SYGVNS come from the germline V gene. The CDR3 contains 15 residues. Trimming took 4 bases from V and 4 from J; bases not matched to a gene: 9. CDR3 amino acids: CASSGTRGGGETQYF. The CDR3 DNA follows: TGTGCCAGCAGTGGCACGCGGGGCGGGGGAGAGACCCAGTACTTC.

The chain joins TRBV7-2 to TRBJ1-1; D gene unclear. The germline V gene has CDR1 SGHTA and CDR2 FQGNSA. V was shortened by 5 bases and J by 1 base, with 11 bases between the two germline ends. The CDR3 is 14 residues long. CDR3 in DNA: TGTGCCAGCAGCAGAAAGACGGGGAACACTGAAGCTTTCTTT. Its translation is CASSRKTGNTEAFF.

This clone showed up just a few times. The V gene is TRBV24-1, the J gene TRBJ2-1; the match to TRBD2 covers 9 bases. Germline CDR1 is KGHDR and CDR2 is SFDVKD. The CDR3 has 15 residues. Trimming removed 5 bases from V and 4 bases from J; junction bases left unmatched: 5. The CDR3, as DNA: TGTGCCACCAGTGCTGTTAGCGGGGGATACAATGAGCAGTTCTTC. Translating it yields CATSAVSGGYNEQFF.

In this sample, this clone turned up once. The genes are TRBV12-5 and TRBJ1-1, with TRBD1 matching over 8 bases. Germline trimming cut 3 bases from V and 5 bases from J; bases unmatched to any gene: 17. Germline V CDR1 and CDR2: LGHNT, FRNRAP. The CDR3 extends over 18 amino acids. The CDR3 protein is CASGFLDRTGQGATEAFF. The CDR3 DNA follows: TGTGCTAGTGGTTTCCTGGATCGGACCGGGCAGGGGGCGACTGAAGCTTTCTTT. Full variable domain (rest looked up from reference TRBV12-5 and TRBJ1-1): DARVTQTPRHKVTEMGQEVTMRCQPILGHNTVFWYRQTMMQGLELLAYFRNRAPLDDSGMPKDRFSAEMPDATLATLKIQPSEPRDSAVYFCASGFLDRTGQGATEAFFGQGTRLTVV.

The V call is TRBV5-8, the J call TRBJ2-5; 10 bases match TRBD1. V lost 4 bases, J lost 4 bases, and 7 bases stayed unmatched. CDR1 and CDR2 from the germline V gene are SGHTS and YDEGEE. The CDR3 consists of 15 residues. CDR3 nucleotides: TGTGCCAGCAGCGGCACCGGGACAGGGGTAGAGACCCAGTACTTC. It codes for CASSGTGTGVETQYF.

The chain joins TRBV5-4 to TRBJ2-7; no clear D. CDR1 and CDR2 (germline): SGHNT, YYREEE (reference sequence). V lost 2 bases and J lost 3, with 9 bases in between. CDR3 length equals 13 residues. The CDR3 region is CASSLAGNYEQYF. The CDR3 nucleotides are TGTGCCAGCAGCTTAGCAGGAAACTACGAGCAGTACTTC.

CDR3 in DNA: TGTGCCAGCGGGGTCGGGCAGGCCCTACCGACGAGGAATGAGCAGTTCTTC. As protein: CASGVGQALPTRNEQFF. The V call is TRBV2, the J call TRBJ2-1; the D is unclear. The length of the CDR3 is 17 residues. Trimming shortened V by 8 bases and J by 7 bases, and 27 bases separated the two germline ends. The germline V gene encodes CDR1 SNHLY and CDR2 FYNNEI.

The V and J genes are TRBV18 and TRBJ1-6, with TRBD1 as a possible D gene (6 bases). Trimming shortened V by 5 bases and J by 7 bases, and 15 bases separated the two germline ends. The CDR3 is 15 residues long. Germline V gene lookup returns CDR1 KGHSH and CDR2 LQKENI. CDR3 nucleotides: TGTGCCAGCTCAAGATCGGCCCAGGGGAATTCACCCCTCCACTTT. The encoded protein is CASSRSAQGNSPLHF. Variable domain in full (rest from reference TRBV18 and TRBJ1-6): NAGVMQNPRHLVRRRGQEARLRCSPMKGHSHVYWYRQLPEEGLKFMVYLQKENIIDESGMPKERFSAEFPKEGPSILRIQQVVRGDSAAYFCASSRSAQGNSPLHFGNGTRLTVT.

The rearrangement uses TRBV9 and TRBJ2-1, with D perhaps matching TRBD2 (6 bases). This CDR3 is built from 15 residues. Trimming left V 0 bases short and J 10 bases short, with 17 bases between. Germline values: CDR1 SGDLS, CDR2 YYNGEE. The CDR3 loop is CASSVGIEEGREQFF. In DNA, the CDR3 is TGTGCCAGCAGCGTAGGGATTGAGGAGGGACGGGAGCAGTTCTTC.

This clone was seen just once. This sequence joins TRBV18 and TRBJ1-3; 10 positions match TRBD1. The CDR3 runs 16 residues. In germline, CDR1 is KGHSH, CDR2 LQKENI. V trimming: 6 bases; J trimming: 4 bases; junction bases outside the gene matches: 9. CDR3 sequence: CASSKDRGRFGNTIYF. The DNA of the CDR3 is TGTGCCAGCTCTAAGGACAGGGGGAGATTCGGAAACACCATATATTTT.

This chain's CDR3 is CASSPFGLAGGGEQYF. The CDR3 bases are TGTGCCAGCAGCCCCTTCGGACTAGCGGGAGGAGGAGAGCAGTACTTC. The chain has TRBV9 and TRBJ2-7; 14 bases line up with TRBD2. The CDR3 loop spans 16 amino acids. Per the germline V gene, CDR1 is SGDLS and CDR2 is YYNGEE. Unmatched junction bases numbered 10, after V lost 4 bases and J lost 7 bases.

This rearrangement joins TRBV3-1 (or the pseudogene TRBV3-2) to TRBJ2-4; D might be TRBD1 (5 bases). The V end lost 1 base, the J end lost 0 bases, and 13 bases lay between the germline ends. The CDR3 covers 17 residues. Germline V gene data show CDR1 as LGHDT and CDR2 as YNNKEL (reference sequence). This CDR3 reads CASSQADRILAKNIQYF. CDR3 coding DNA: TGTGCCAGCAGCCAAGCCGACAGAATTCTAGCCAAAAACATTCAGTACTTC.

This chain uses TRBV5-1 with TRBJ2-7, with D possibly matching TRBD1 (6 bases). V dropped 1 base and J dropped 2 bases, with 13 bases sitting between them. CDR3 size: 15 residues. Germline loops: CDR1 SGHRS, CDR2 YFSETQ. CDR3 protein: CASSLKGEMTYEQYF. CDR3 DNA: TGCGCCAGCAGCTTGAAGGGGGAGATGACCTACGAGCAGTACTTC.

This chain links TRBV18 with TRBJ1-1; D might be TRBD1 (5 bases). The CDR3 is made up of 14 amino acids. V was pared by 6 bases and J by 7 bases, with 18 bases between. In germline, CDR1 is KGHSH, CDR2 LQKENI. This CDR3 reads CASSLGTGGVEAFF. Written as DNA, the CDR3 is TGTGCCAGCTCCCTGGGGACCGGAGGTGTTGAAGCTTTCTTT.

The chain links TRBV6-5 to TRBJ1-4; D is perhaps TRBD1 (5 bases). Per the germline V gene, CDR1 is MNHEY and CDR2 is SVGAGI. The V end lost 6 bases, the J end lost 0 bases, and 8 bases lay between the germline ends. The CDR3 is 14 amino acids. The CDR3 spells CASSTGATNEKLFF. The CDR3 DNA sequence: TGTGCCAGCAGCACAGGCGCAACTAATGAAAAACTGTTTTTT.

The chain couples TRBV30 to TRBJ2-5; D unresolved. V lost 0 bases and J 5 bases, leaving 4 bases between the germline ends. From germline, CDR1 is GTSNPN and CDR2 SVGIG (reference sequence). The CDR3 contains 11 residues. The DNA of the CDR3 is TGTGCCTGGAGTGTGGTGGAGACCCAGTACTTC. Protein product: CAWSVVETQYF.

This clone was recorded a few times. This chain links TRBV18 with TRBJ2-7, with D uncertain. V lost 5 bases to trimming and J lost 1 base, with 6 bases between them. Germline V gene data show CDR1 as KGHSH and CDR2 as LQKENI. This CDR3 is 12 amino acids long. CDR3 region: CASSSFSYEQYF. The DNA of the CDR3 is TGTGCCAGCTCATCCTTTTCCTACGAGCAGTACTTC.

This sequence joins TRBV11-1 and TRBJ2-7, with D possibly matching TRBD2 (6 bases). Trimming removed 6 bases at V and 3 bases at J, with 18 bases between. This CDR3 region has 15 residues. Germline-derived CDR1 and CDR2 are SGHAT and FQDESV (reference sequence). The CDR3 spells CASSLARDLYYEQYF. DNA for the CDR3: TGTGCCAGCAGTCTTGCAAGGGACTTATACTACGAGCAGTACTTC.

This clone was seen more than once but under ten times. The rearrangement joins TRBV6-2 or TRBV6-3 to TRBJ2-2; 9 positions match TRBD2. Trimming at V came to 3 bases and at J to 15 bases, leaving 20 bases not matched to a gene. Germline CDR1 MNHEY, CDR2 SVGEGT. The CDR3 is made up of 17 amino acids. CDR3 region: CASSYGLARPLKGGVFF. In DNA, the CDR3 is TGTGCCAGCAGTTATGGACTAGCGCGACCACTTAAAGGCGGAGTGTTTTTT.